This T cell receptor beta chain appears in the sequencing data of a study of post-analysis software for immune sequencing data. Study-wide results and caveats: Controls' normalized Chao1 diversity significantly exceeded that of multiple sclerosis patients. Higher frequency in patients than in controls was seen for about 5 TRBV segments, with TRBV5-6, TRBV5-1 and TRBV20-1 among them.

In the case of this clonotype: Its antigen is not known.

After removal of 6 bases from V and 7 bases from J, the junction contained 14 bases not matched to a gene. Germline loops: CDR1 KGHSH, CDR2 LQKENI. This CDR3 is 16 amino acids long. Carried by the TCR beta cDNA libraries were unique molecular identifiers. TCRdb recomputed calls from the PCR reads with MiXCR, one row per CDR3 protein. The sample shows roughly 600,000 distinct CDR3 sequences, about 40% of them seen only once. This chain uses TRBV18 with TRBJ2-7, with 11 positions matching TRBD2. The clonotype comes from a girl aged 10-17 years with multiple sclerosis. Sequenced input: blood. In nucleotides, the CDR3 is TGTGCCAGCTCCTCTAGCGGGGGGCCCAGGTCCCGGGAGCAGTACTTC. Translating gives CASSSSGGPRSREQYF.